This TCR beta chain was captured by sequencing in a study of long-term antiretroviral therapy in people with HIV. At the survey level, the v3.0 immunoSEQ assay was run. Profiling relied on immunoSEQ multiplex PCR, and the TCRdb table lists in-frame clones only, not all of them. The data show several thousand clones, with about 73% seen just once and around 25% held by the top ten. General study results and limits: Pre-ART expanded TRB clones stayed dominant throughout, though often decreasing after ART.

Before they underwent DNA extraction, samples held roughly 0.95-11 million cryopreserved PBMC. On this clone: Antigen specificity is unknown.

The clonotype was recovered from a man between 35 and 55 years old with HIV. Sequencing used unsorted PBMCs, obtained 0.6 years before starting antiretroviral therapy.

This CDR3 is CASSLRSGGAEAFF. The CDR3 region has the DNA TGCGCCAGCAGCTTGCGTTCGGGGGGGGCTGAAGCTTTCTTT. The chain has TRBV5-1 and TRBJ1-1; D perhaps matches TRBD1 (5 bases). V was cut by 1 base and J by 6 bases, with 13 bases left in between. The CDR3 loop spans 14 amino acids. The germline gives CDR1 SGHRS, CDR2 YFSETQ.